This TCR beta chain comes out of a study of early T cells in non-severe SARS-CoV-2 infection. This clonotype was observed many times. The CDR3 runs to 13 residues. CDR1 is DFQATT, CDR2 SNEGSKA, per germline (reference sequence). V dropped 3 bases and J dropped 9 bases, with 17 bases sitting between them. TCRdb reprocessed the 5' RACE reads via MiXCR and lists one record per CDR3 protein. The sample includes under 80,000 distinct CDR3 sequences, about an eighth of them seen just once. Sequenced input: whole blood. This chain links TRBV20-1 with TRBJ1-1; a weak D match, TRBD1 (5 bases). The TCR comes from an adult who was a healthcare worker with PCR-confirmed SARS-CoV-2 infection or an uninfected control (not recorded which). In nucleotides, the CDR3 is TGCAGTGCTAGGGCCGGGACCGAGGATCAAGCTTTCTTT. Translated, it gives CSARAGTEDQAFF.